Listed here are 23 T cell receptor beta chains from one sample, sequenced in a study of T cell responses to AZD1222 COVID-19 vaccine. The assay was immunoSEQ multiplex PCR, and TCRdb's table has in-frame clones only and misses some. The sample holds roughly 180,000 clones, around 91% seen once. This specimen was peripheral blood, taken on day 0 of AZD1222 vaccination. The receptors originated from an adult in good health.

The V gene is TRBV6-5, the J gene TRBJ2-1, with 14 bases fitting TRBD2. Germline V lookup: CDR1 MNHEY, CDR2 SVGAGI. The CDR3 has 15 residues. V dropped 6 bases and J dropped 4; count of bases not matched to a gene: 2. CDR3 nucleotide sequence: TGTGCCAGCAGCCGGACTAGCGGGGGGTACAATGAGCAGTTCTTC. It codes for CASSRTSGGYNEQFF.

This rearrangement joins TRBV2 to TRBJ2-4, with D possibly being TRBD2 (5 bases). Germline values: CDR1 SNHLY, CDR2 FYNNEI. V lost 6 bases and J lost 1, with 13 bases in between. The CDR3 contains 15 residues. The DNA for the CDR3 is TGTGCCAGCAGCGAAACTAGTTCGGCCAAAAACATTCAGTACTTC. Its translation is CASSETSSAKNIQYF.

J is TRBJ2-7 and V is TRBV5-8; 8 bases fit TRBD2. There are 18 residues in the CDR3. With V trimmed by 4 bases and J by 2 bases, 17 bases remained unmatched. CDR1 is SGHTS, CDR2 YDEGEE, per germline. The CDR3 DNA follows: TGTGCCAGCAGCACAACGTCAAAGATTAGCGGGGCCCCCTACGAGCAGTACGTC. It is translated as CASSTTSKISGAPYEQYV.

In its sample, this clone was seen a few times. The CDR3 loop reads CASSSQQSGEYSPLHF. The CDR3 nucleotides are TGTGCCAGCAGCTCCCAGCAAAGCGGGGAGTATTCACCCCTCCACTTT. The chain combines TRBV4-2 with TRBJ1-6; D is unclear. The CDR3 extends over 16 amino acids. Trimming stripped 5 bases from V and 8 bases from J, with 19 bases between. Germline V gene sequence: CDR1 LGHNA, CDR2 YNFKEQ.

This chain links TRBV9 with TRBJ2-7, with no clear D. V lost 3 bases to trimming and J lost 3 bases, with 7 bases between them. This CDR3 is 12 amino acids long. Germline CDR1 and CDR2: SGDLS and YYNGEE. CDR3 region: CASSATDYEQYF. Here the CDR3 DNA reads TGTGCCAGCAGCGCCACAGACTACGAGCAGTACTTC.

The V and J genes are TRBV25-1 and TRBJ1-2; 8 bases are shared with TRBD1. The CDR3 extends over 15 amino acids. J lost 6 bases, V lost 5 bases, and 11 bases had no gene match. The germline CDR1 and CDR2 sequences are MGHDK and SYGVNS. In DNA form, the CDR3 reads TGTGCCAGCAGTTTTGAGACAGGGGTAATCCATGGCTACACCTTC. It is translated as CASSFETGVIHGYTF.

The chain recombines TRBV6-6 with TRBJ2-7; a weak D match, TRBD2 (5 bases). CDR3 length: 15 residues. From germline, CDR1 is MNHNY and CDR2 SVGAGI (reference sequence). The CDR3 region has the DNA TGTGCGACAACCGGGCTAAATTCCCGGGGCTACGAGCAGTACTTC. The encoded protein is CATTGLNSRGYEQYF.

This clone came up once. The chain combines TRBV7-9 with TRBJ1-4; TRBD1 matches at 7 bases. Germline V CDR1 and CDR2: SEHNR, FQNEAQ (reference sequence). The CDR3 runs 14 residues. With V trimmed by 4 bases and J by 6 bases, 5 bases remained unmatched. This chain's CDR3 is CASSYRGGDEKLFF. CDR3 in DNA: TGTGCCAGCAGCTACAGGGGAGGGGATGAAAAACTGTTTTTT.

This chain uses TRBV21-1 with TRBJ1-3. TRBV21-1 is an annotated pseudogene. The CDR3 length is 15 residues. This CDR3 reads CASSKGRGPGNTIYF. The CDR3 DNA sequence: TGTGCCAGCAGCAAAGGGAGGGGTCCCGGAAACACCATATATTTT.

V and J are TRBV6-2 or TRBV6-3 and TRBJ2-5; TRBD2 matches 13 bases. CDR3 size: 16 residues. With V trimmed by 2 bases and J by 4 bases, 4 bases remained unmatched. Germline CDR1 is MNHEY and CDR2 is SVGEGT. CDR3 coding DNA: TGTGCCAGCAGTTACGGCACTAGCGGGGGGGGAGAGACCCAGTACTTC. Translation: CASSYGTSGGGETQYF.

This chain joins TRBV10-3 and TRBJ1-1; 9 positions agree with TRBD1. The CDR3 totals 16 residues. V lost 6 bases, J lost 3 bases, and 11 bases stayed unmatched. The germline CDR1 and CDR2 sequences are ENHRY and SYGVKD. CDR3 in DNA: TGTGCCATCAGAACAGGGGGCGCCGAGTATGACACTGAAGCTTTCTTT. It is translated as CAIRTGGAEYDTEAFF.

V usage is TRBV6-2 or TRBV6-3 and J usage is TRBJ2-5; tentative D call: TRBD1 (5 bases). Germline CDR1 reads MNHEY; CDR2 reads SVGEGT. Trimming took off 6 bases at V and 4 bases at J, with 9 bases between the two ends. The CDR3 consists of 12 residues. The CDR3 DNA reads TGTGCCAGCAGCCAAAGGGGAGAGACCCAGTACTTC. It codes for CASSQRGETQYF.

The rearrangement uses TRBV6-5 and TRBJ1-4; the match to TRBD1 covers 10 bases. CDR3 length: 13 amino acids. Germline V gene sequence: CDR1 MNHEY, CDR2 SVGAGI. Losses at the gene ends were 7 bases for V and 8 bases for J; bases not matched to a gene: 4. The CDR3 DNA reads TGTGCCAGCACGGGACAGGGGATGGAAAAACTGTTTTTT. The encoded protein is CASTGQGMEKLFF.

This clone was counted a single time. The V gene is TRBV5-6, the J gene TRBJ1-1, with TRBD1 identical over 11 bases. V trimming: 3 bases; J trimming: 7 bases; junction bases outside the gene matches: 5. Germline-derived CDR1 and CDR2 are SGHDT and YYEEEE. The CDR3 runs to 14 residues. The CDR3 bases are TGTGCCAGCAGCTGGAGGACAGGGGGCAGTGAAGCTTTCTTT. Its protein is CASSWRTGGSEAFF.

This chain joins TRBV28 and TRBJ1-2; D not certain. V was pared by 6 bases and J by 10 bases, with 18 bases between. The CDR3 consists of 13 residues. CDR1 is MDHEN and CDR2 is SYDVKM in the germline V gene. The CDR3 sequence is CASRSPSLPNYTF. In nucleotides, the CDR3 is TGTGCCAGCAGGTCCCCCTCCCTCCCTAACTACACCTTC.

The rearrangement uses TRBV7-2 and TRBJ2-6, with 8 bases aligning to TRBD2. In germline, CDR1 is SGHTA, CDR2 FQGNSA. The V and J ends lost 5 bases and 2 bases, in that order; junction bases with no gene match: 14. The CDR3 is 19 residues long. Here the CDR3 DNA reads TGTGCCAGCAGCCTACTCGGGGGGGGCGGTCTCACTGGGGCCAACGTCCTGACTTTC. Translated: CASSLLGGGGLTGANVLTF.

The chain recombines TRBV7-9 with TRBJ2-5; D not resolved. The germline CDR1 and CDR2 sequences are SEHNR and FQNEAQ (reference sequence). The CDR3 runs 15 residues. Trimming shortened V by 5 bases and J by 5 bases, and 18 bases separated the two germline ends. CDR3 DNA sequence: TGTGCCAGCAGCCCCAGATTTCAGCCTGGGGAGACCCAGTACTTC. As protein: CASSPRFQPGETQYF.

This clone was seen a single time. The CDR3 nucleotides are TGTGCCAGCAGTGATTTAGGGTACAGCTACGAGCAGTACTTC. Amino acids: CASSDLGYSYEQYF. The chain couples TRBV2 to TRBJ2-7, with D uncertain. Trimming removed 3 bases from V and 3 bases from J, with 12 bases in between. The germline V gene encodes CDR1 SNHLY and CDR2 FYNNEI. The CDR3 covers 14 residues.

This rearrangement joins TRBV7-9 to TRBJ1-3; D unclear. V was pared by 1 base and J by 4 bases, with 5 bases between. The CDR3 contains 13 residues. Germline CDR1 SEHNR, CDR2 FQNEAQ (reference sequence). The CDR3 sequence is CASSLGRGNTIYF. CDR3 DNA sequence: TGTGCCAGCAGCTTAGGCAGGGGAAACACCATATATTTT.

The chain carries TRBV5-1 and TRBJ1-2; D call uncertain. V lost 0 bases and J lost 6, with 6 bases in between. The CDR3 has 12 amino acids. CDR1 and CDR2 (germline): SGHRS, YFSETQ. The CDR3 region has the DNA TGCGCCAGCAGCTTGGCTGGGGATGGCTACACCTTC. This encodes CASSLAGDGYTF.

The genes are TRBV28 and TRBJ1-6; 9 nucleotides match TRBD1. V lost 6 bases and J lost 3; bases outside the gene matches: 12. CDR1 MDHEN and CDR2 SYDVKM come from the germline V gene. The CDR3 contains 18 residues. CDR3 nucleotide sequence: TGTGCCAGCAGCTCGGGACAGGGCAAGGTGGGCTATAATTCACCCCTCCACTTT. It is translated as CASSSGQGKVGYNSPLHF. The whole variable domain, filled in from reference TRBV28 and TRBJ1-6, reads DVKVTQSSRYLVKRTGEKVFLECVQDMDHENMFWYRQDPGLGLRLIYFSYDVKMKEKGDIPEGYSVSREKKERFSLILESASTNQTSMYLCASSSGQGKVGYNSPLHFGNGTRLTVT.

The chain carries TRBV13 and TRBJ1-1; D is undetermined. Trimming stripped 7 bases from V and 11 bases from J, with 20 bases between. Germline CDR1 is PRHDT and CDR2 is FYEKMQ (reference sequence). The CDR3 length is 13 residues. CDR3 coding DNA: TGTGCCAGCACCGTAATGTCGGGATTGGTTGCTTTCTTT. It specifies CASTVMSGLVAFF. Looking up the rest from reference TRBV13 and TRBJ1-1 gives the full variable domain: AAGVIQSPRHLIKEKRETATLKCYPIPRHDTVYWYQQGPGQDPQFLISFYEKMQSDKGSIPDRFSAQQFSDYHSELNMSSLELGDSALYFCASTVMSGLVAFFGQGTRLTVV.

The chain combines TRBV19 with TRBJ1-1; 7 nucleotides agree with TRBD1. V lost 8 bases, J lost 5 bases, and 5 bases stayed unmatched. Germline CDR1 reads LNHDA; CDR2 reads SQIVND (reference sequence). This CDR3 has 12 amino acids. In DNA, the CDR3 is TGTGCCAGTCAGGGGGGAAGGACTGAAGCTTTCTTT. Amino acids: CASQGGRTEAFF.